Below are 20 T cell receptor beta chains sequenced from a single sample in a study of blood T cell repertoires in COVID-19. TCRdb keeps only in-frame clones here, not all; method: immunoSEQ multiplex PCR. Among 150,000 or so clones listed, over 80% were seen once. Sequencing was done on a sample of peripheral blood. The receptors were gathered from a woman between 50 and 59 years old with acute or convalescent COVID-19.

The chain has TRBV11-1 and TRBJ2-7; TRBD1 matches 7 bases. Germline loops: CDR1 SGHAT, CDR2 FQDESV (reference sequence). The junction had 11 bases not matched to a gene; V was cut back by 3 bases and J by 6 bases. The CDR3 covers 15 residues. The CDR3 region has the DNA TGTGCCAGCAGCTTGGAAAGACAGGGTCAAGGCGAGCAGTACTTC. It yields the protein CASSLERQGQGEQYF.

This chain joins TRBV11-3 and TRBJ1-6; D not certain. The V end lost 5 bases, the J end lost 8 bases, and 13 bases lay between the germline ends. The CDR3 length is 14 residues. Germline V gives CDR1 SGHNT, CDR2 YENEEA. The CDR3 sequence is CASSPDRRDSPLHF. The CDR3 region has the DNA TGTGCCAGCAGCCCCGACCGGAGAGATTCACCCCTCCACTTT.

This chain links TRBV6-5 with TRBJ1-5; 7 nucleotides align to TRBD1. V shed 7 bases and J 4 bases; nucleotides not matched to a gene: 4. This CDR3 spans 13 amino acids. Germline CDR1 reads MNHEY; CDR2 reads SVGAGI. CDR3 sequence: CASTRTGNQPQHF. In nucleotides, the CDR3 is TGTGCCAGCACCAGGACAGGAAATCAGCCCCAGCATTTT.

This clone was seen a single time. The V and J genes are TRBV7-9 and TRBJ1-3, with 8 bases identical to TRBD1. Germline CDR1 is SEHNR and CDR2 is FQNEAQ (reference sequence). The trim removed 0 bases at V and 7 bases at J, leaving 11 bases unmatched. The CDR3 consists of 17 residues. DNA for the CDR3: TGTGCCAGCAGCTTAGCGCTTGGACAGGGAGGAATTAACACCATATATTTT. Translated, it gives CASSLALGQGGINTIYF.

DNA of the CDR3: TGTGCCAGCAGATTGGGCGGGGGCTCCTACGAGCAGTACTTC. Translating it yields CASRLGGGSYEQYF. The rearrangement joins TRBV3-1 (or the pseudogene TRBV3-2) to TRBJ2-7, with 7 bases identical to TRBD2. Germline trimming cut 6 bases from V and 0 bases from J; bases unmatched to any gene: 5. CDR3 length equals 14 residues. Per the germline V gene, CDR1 is LGHDT and CDR2 is YNNKEL (reference sequence).

As regards this clone: The same CDR3 also results from other DNA sequences found in this sample. The J gene is TRBJ1-1, the V gene TRBV5-5; a possible D gene is TRBD1 (5 bases). V was shortened by 3 bases and J by 3 bases, with 9 bases between the two germline ends. CDR3 length equals 13 residues. Germline loops: CDR1 SGHKS, CDR2 YYEKEE (reference sequence). The CDR3 nucleotides are TGTGCCAGCAGCTGGGGGGGAGACACTGAAGCTTTCTTT. It codes for CASSWGGDTEAFF.

The chain employs TRBV7-3 and TRBJ2-3; 10 bases are shared with TRBD2. Trimming removed 1 base from V and 4 bases from J; junction bases left unmatched: 5. CDR3 size: 16 residues. CDR1 SGHTA and CDR2 FQGTGA come from the germline V gene. CDR3 in amino acids: CASSLKLAGQSDTQYF. Written as DNA, the CDR3 is TGTGCCAGCAGCTTAAAACTAGCGGGGCAGTCAGATACGCAGTATTTT.

This chain joins TRBV5-1 and TRBJ1-6; the match to TRBD1 covers 9 bases. Trimming took 5 bases from V and 11 from J; bases not matched to a gene: 8. CDR1 and CDR2 from the germline V gene are SGHRS and YFSETQ. The CDR3 has 14 amino acids. CDR3 sequence reads: CASRAGQGVTPLHF. CDR3 nucleotide sequence: TGCGCCAGCAGGGCGGGACAGGGCGTGACACCCCTCCACTTT.

This chain links TRBV18 with TRBJ2-7, with 8 bases aligning to TRBD2. This CDR3 contains 16 residues. CDR1 is KGHSH, CDR2 LQKENI, per germline. With 4 bases clipped from V and 4 bases from J, the junction kept 12 bases outside the gene matches. The CDR3 coding sequence is TGTGCCAGCTCACGTTCCCCGGCTAGCGGGCCGTACGAGCAGTACTTC. Translation gives CASSRSPASGPYEQYF.

The CDR3 loop is CASSVAGVANYGYTF. DNA of the CDR3: TGTGCCAGCAGTGTTGCAGGGGTGGCGAACTATGGCTACACCTTC. The chain links TRBV25-1 to TRBJ1-2, with D maybe TRBD1 (6 bases). From germline, CDR1 is MGHDK and CDR2 SYGVNS. CDR3 length: 15 amino acids. With 4 bases removed from V and 2 bases from J, the gap between germline ends came to 14 bases.

A single count supports this clone. The rearrangement joins TRBV6-6 to TRBJ2-3; TRBD2 agrees at 12 bases. This CDR3 comprises 19 residues. J was trimmed by 1 base and V by 5 bases; bases with no gene match: 13. From germline, CDR1 is MNHNY and CDR2 SVGAGI (reference sequence). For the CDR3, the DNA is TGTGCCAGCAGTCCGCGGACTAGCGGGATGGGCCTGGGCACAGATACGCAGTATTTT. It yields the protein CASSPRTSGMGLGTDTQYF.

The chain is built from TRBV5-6 and TRBJ2-5; 8 bases map to TRBD2. After removal of 5 bases from V and 5 bases from J, the junction contained 20 bases not matched to a gene. The CDR3 runs 18 residues. Per the germline V gene, CDR1 is SGHDT and CDR2 is YYEEEE. CDR3 loop: CASRNGGASGPRRETQYF. For the CDR3, the DNA is TGTGCCAGCAGGAATGGAGGAGCTAGCGGGCCGCGGCGGGAGACCCAGTACTTC.

This clone was picked up one time. V is TRBV5-4 and J is TRBJ2-1; TRBD1 is a possible D gene (5 bases). Germline V CDR1 and CDR2: SGHNT, YYREEE (reference sequence). V lost 4 bases, J lost 10 bases, and 12 bases lay in between. CDR3 length: 12 residues. Here the CDR3 DNA reads TGTGCCAGCAGCGCCAGGGTAGGAGAGCAGTTCTTC. Its translation: CASSARVGEQFF.

This sequence joins TRBV5-1 and TRBJ2-5; D gene ambiguous. Trimming shortened V by 0 bases and J by 0 bases, and 6 bases separated the two germline ends. The CDR3 runs 14 residues. Germline lookup yields CDR1 SGHRS and CDR2 YFSETQ. The CDR3 DNA follows: TGCGCCAGCAGCTTGGACGCGTACCAAGAGACCCAGTACTTC. Protein sequence: CASSLDAYQETQYF.

This clone was seen a few times. The rearrangement joins TRBV7-2 to TRBJ1-1; 9 bases match TRBD1. CDR1 and CDR2 from the germline V gene are SGHTA and FQGNSA. Unmatched junction bases numbered 4, after V lost 2 bases and J lost 3 bases. The CDR3 is 15 residues long. In DNA form, the CDR3 reads TGTGCCAGCAGCTTATGGACAGGGGAGGACACTGAAGCTTTCTTT. Translating it yields CASSLWTGEDTEAFF.

The chain carries TRBV29-1 and TRBJ1-2; 8 positions agree with TRBD1. CDR3 length: 13 amino acids. The germline V gene encodes CDR1 SQVTM and CDR2 ANQGSEA. After removal of 6 bases from V and 0 bases from J, the junction contained 3 bases not matched to a gene. In nucleotides, the CDR3 is TGCAGCGTCCAACAGGGGGCTAACTATGGCTACACCTTC. Protein sequence: CSVQQGANYGYTF.

The rearrangement uses TRBV7-6 and TRBJ1-5; 9 bases match TRBD1. The trim removed 5 bases at V and 3 bases at J, leaving 8 bases unmatched. CDR1 and CDR2 (germline): SGHVS, FNYEAQ. This CDR3 comprises 16 residues. In DNA, the CDR3 is TGTGCCAGCAGCCTAAAGGGACAGGGTACCAATCAGCCCCAGCATTTT. This encodes CASSLKGQGTNQPQHF.

This sequence joins TRBV10-3 and TRBJ2-3; D ambiguous. V lost 11 bases and J lost 3, with 15 bases in between. Per the germline V gene, CDR1 is ENHRY and CDR2 is SYGVKD. The CDR3 consists of 13 residues. The CDR3 DNA is TGTGCCGTGACCCAGGCGTCGACAGATACGCAGTATTTT. It encodes CAVTQASTDTQYF.

The CDR3, as DNA: TGCGCCAGCAGTCAAACTCCCAGGGATTGGGAAGAGACCCAGTACTTC. It encodes CASSQTPRDWEETQYF. The chain uses TRBV23-1 and TRBJ2-5; D is perhaps TRBD1 (5 bases). TRBV23-1 is labeled an ORF, and its function is uncertain. This CDR3 contains 16 residues. The ends were cut back, 2 bases at V and 3 bases at J, with 16 bases in the middle.

This chain joins TRBV18 and TRBJ2-5, with 10 nucleotides matching TRBD1. Looked up from germline, CDR1 is KGHSH and CDR2 is LQKENI. J gave up 5 bases and V 0 bases, and 3 bases lay outside the gene matches. There are 15 residues in the CDR3. CDR3 residues: CASSPPTGGQETQYF. DNA of the CDR3: TGTGCCAGCTCACCACCGACAGGGGGCCAGGAGACCCAGTACTTC.